The clone carrying this T cell receptor beta chain has only one observation. The antigen remains undetermined. Every one of the patients relapsed after autologous stem cell transplantation (brentuximab vedotin exposure was variable). The sample belongs to a study of PD-1 blockade in classical Hodgkin lymphoma. General study points: Partial responders and progressors had significantly lower baseline TCR diversity. Repertoires differed for reasons still undefined, possibly disease activity or prior therapy.

TCRdb keeps only in-frame clones here, not all; method: immunoSEQ multiplex PCR. The sample lists around 60,000 clones, roughly 91% occurring once. The V and J ends lost 4 bases and 5 bases respectively, with 15 bases between them. The germline gives CDR1 SGHRS, CDR2 YFSETQ. CDR3 length equals 15 residues. The clonotype originates from a human donor with classical Hodgkin lymphoma. The source material was peripheral blood mononuclear cells (PBMCs), sampled before the second cycle of nivolumab. The rearrangement joins TRBV5-1 to TRBJ1-4; D not resolved. CDR3 DNA sequence: TGCGCCAGCAGCCTTCTTGGTCCGGGAAATGAAAAACTGTTTTTT. Protein sequence: CASSLLGPGNEKLFF.